A selection of T cell receptor beta chains follows, all from one sample in a study of cytomegalovirus exposure and HLA in healthy donors. Method: immunoSEQ multiplex PCR; TCRdb's copy keeps in-frame clones and lacks some. The data hold roughly 110,000 clones, with roughly 66% observed a single time. Sequences were obtained from PBMCs. All receptors come from a young woman in good health and CMV-seronegative. CDR3s include the opening cysteine and the closing phenylalanine or tryptophan. D genes are given only for firm matches. Clone size appears in some rows only: once, few, many, or a class for an expanded clone.

clone_size	d_call	j_call	v_call	cdr3_nt	cdr3_aa
-	TRBD1	TRBJ2-7	TRBV5-7	TGTGCCAGCAGCTTGGGGGCAGGGGGCGAGCAGTACTTC	CASSLGAGGEQYF
-	-	TRBJ1-1	TRBV27	TGTGCCAGCAGTTTATTTCCGGAGCCAAGGGGCCAAGCTTTCTTT	CASSLFPEPRGQAFF
-	TRBD1	TRBJ1-2	TRBV7-2	TGTGCCAGCAGTTGGGGACAGCGACTCTATGGCTACACCTTC	CASSWGQRLYGYTF
-	-	TRBJ2-7	TRBV14	TGTGCCAGCAGCCAAGAGGGAGACGAGCAGTACTTC	CASSQEGDEQYF
-	-	TRBJ2-2	TRBV7-9	TGTGCCACCGGAAGGGCGGGAACCGGGGAGCTGTTTTTT	CATGRAGTGELFF
-	-	TRBJ2-7	TRBV2	TGTGCCAGCCTCACTCGGACATCAAACGAGCAGTACTTC	CASLTRTSNEQYF
-	TRBD1	TRBJ2-2	TRBV27	TGTGCCAGCAGTAGTAGGGACAGGGGCACCGGGGAGCTGTTTTTT	CASSSRDRGTGELFF
-	TRBD2	TRBJ2-7	TRBV30	TGTGCCTGGAGTCACTCGGTTGGGGGGGGCGAGCAGTACTTC	CAWSHSVGGGEQYF
-	TRBD2	TRBJ2-1	TRBV5-1	TGCGCCAGCAGCCCGGGGGGTAGCGGAGGATACAATGAGCAGTTCTTC	CASSPGGSGGYNEQFF
-	TRBD1	TRBJ1-5	TRBV28	TGTGCCAGCAGTTTGGACAGGGGGCGGGGGCCCCAGCATTTT	CASSLDRGRGPQHF
-	TRBD2	TRBJ2-2	TRBV6-5	TGTGCCAGCAGTACAAACCGGGGGGGGCTGTTTTTT	CASSTNRGGLFF
-	-	TRBJ2-1	TRBV29-1	TGCAGCGTTGAAGCAAGGGCCAGGGGTCGAGACTACAATGAGCAGTTCTTC	CSVEARARGRDYNEQFF
few	TRBD1	TRBJ2-7	TRBV25-1	TGTGCCAGCAGTGAATCAGGGGGCTACGAGCAGTACTTC	CASSESGGYEQYF
-	TRBD1	TRBJ1-1	TRBV5-1	TGCGCCAGCAGCCCGGGACAGATAAACACTGAAGCTTTCTTT	CASSPGQINTEAFF
few	-	TRBJ2-3	TRBV27	TGTGCCAGCAGTGGAGGCCGGGCTCAATTCACAGATACGCAGTATTTT	CASSGGRAQFTDTQYF
-	-	TRBJ1-5	TRBV28	TGTGCCAGCAGTCCGCCCGAGGGAGAGACTGGGAATCAGCCCCAGCATTTT	CASSPPEGETGNQPQHF
-	TRBD1	TRBJ2-1	TRBV2	TGTGCCAGCAGCGCCTCCGGGACAGGGTACGGCGTTGAGCAGTTCTTC	CASSASGTGYGVEQFF
-	-	TRBJ2-1	TRBV6-1	TGTGCCAGCAGTGAACAACAGGGCTCCTACAATGAGCAGTTCTTC	CASSEQQGSYNEQFF
-	TRBD1	TRBJ1-2	TRBV5-1	TGCGCCAGCAGCCTCCGGGACAGCGAGGATGGCTACACCTTC	CASSLRDSEDGYTF
-	TRBD1	TRBJ2-1	TRBV10-3	TGTGCCATCAGTGCTAACAGGGGGCTTGAGCAGTTCTTC	CAISANRGLEQFF
-	-	TRBJ2-7	TRBV18	TGTGCCAGCTCACCACCGGACACCTTCTCCTACGAGCAGTACTTC	CASSPPDTFSYEQYF
-	-	TRBJ2-3	TRBV19	TGTGCCAGTAGTTCGCAGGGCAGGGATACGCAGTATTTT	CASSSQGRDTQYF
-	-	TRBJ1-1	TRBV7-9	TGTGCCAGCAGCTTAGCCTCCGGGGGTCCCACTGAAGCTTTCTTT	CASSLASGGPTEAFF
-	-	TRBJ2-2	TRBV4-3	TGCGCCAGCAGTCCTCGACAGCAATCGAACACCGGGGAGCTGTTTTTT	CASSPRQQSNTGELFF
-	-	TRBJ2-5	TRBV27	TGTGCCAGCAGTCAGACTCAAGAGACCCAGTACTTC	CASSQTQETQYF
-	TRBD2	TRBJ2-5	TRBV7-2	TGTGCCAGCAGCTTAGTCCGACTAGCGGGAGGGCCCCAGTACTTC	CASSLVRLAGGPQYF
-	-	TRBJ2-7	TRBV29-1	TGCAGCGTGTCCGGGCAGGGGCCTTCCTACGAGCAGTACTTC	CSVSGQGPSYEQYF
-	TRBD2	TRBJ2-5	TRBV29-1	TGCAGCGTGGCGGGACTAGCCCAAGAGACCCAGTACTTC	CSVAGLAQETQYF
few	-	TRBJ2-5	TRBV25-1	TGTGCCAGCAGTGATATGTATGAGGCAGAAGAGACCCAGTACTTC	CASSDMYEAEETQYF
-	TRBD1	TRBJ1-1	TRBV6-4	TGTGCCAGCAGTGGGACGCAGGGGGCCGCTGAAGCTTTCTTT	CASSGTQGAAEAFF
-	-	TRBJ2-2	TRBV28	TGTGCCAGCAGTTCCCAGGGGCCCTTCACCGGGGAGCTGTTTTTT	CASSSQGPFTGELFF
-	-	TRBJ2-7	TRBV6-1	TGTGCCAGCAGTGAAGCGGGAGGCCAGGTCTACGAGCAGTACTTC	CASSEAGGQVYEQYF
-	TRBD1	TRBJ1-1	TRBV5-1	TGCGCCAGCGGCCAGGGGGCTCAGAACACTGAAGCTTTCTTT	CASGQGAQNTEAFF
-	-	TRBJ1-2	TRBV15	TGTGCCACCAGCAGAGGGAGGGAAGGGCCCACGGTCTATGGCTACACCTTC	CATSRGREGPTVYGYTF
few	-	TRBJ1-2	TRBV7-8	TGTGCCAGCAGCTTAGTGGGGGCCGGTTATGGCTACACCTTC	CASSLVGAGYGYTF
once	-	TRBJ1-2	TRBV5-1	TGCGCCAGCAGCTTGGCCATAGAGGGGGACTATGGCTACACCTTC	CASSLAIEGDYGYTF
-	TRBD1	TRBJ1-2	TRBV28	TGTGCCAGCAGTTGGAGGGACAGGGGGCTTACCTTC	CASSWRDRGLTF
-	-	TRBJ2-7	TRBV29-1	TGCAGCGCGCATTTTGCGGGTAATGAGCAGTACTTC	CSAHFAGNEQYF
-	-	TRBJ2-3	TRBV7-9	TGTGCCAGCAGCGCGACATCGTTTCAGTATTTT	CASSATSFQYF
-	-	TRBJ2-1	TRBV5-1	TGCGCCAGCAGCTTGGCTTTGCGGCCAGGGGAGCAGTTCTTC	CASSLALRPGEQFF
-	-	TRBJ2-2	TRBV9	TGTGCCAGCAGCGACTCCGGGGAGCTGTTTTTT	CASSDSGELFF
medium-sized	-	TRBJ2-6	TRBV4-3	TGCGCCAGCAGCCAAGAAACGGGCTCTGGGGCCAACGTCCTGACTTTC	CASSQETGSGANVLTF
-	TRBD2	TRBJ2-7	TRBV30	TGTGCCTGGAGCCTGGGGGGGAGTATCGACGAGCAGTACTTC	CAWSLGGSIDEQYF
-	-	TRBJ1-4	TRBV2	TGTGCCAGTTCCCGGAGGGGAGCCGAGGGGGAAAAACTGTTTTTT	CASSRRGAEGEKLFF
-	TRBD1	TRBJ2-1	TRBV15	TGTGCCACCAGCAGAGCCGGACAGGGGCCCTACAATGAGCAGTTCTTC	CATSRAGQGPYNEQFF
-	TRBD1	TRBJ1-5	TRBV18	TGTGCCAGCTCGCTCGGGACAGCCAATCAGCCCCAGCATTTT	CASSLGTANQPQHF
-	-	TRBJ2-5	TRBV19	TGTGCCAGTAGTATAGGGGACATAAGGGCAGAGACCCAGTACTTC	CASSIGDIRAETQYF
-	-	TRBJ2-5	TRBV5-1	TGCGCCAGCAGCTTGGCAGGGGTCGGGGAGACCCAGTACTTC	CASSLAGVGETQYF
-	TRBD1	TRBJ2-7	TRBV7-9	TGTGCCAGCAGCTTAGGGGACAGAGACTACGAGCAGTACTTC	CASSLGDRDYEQYF
-	-	TRBJ2-2	TRBV27	TGTGCCAGCAGTTTACGGAGAATTGGGACCGGGGAGCTGTTTTTT	CASSLRRIGTGELFF
once	TRBD1	TRBJ1-5	TRBV16	TGTGCCAGCAGCCAATCGTCAGGGGCAGGGGGTCAGCCCCAGCATTTT	CASSQSSGAGGQPQHF